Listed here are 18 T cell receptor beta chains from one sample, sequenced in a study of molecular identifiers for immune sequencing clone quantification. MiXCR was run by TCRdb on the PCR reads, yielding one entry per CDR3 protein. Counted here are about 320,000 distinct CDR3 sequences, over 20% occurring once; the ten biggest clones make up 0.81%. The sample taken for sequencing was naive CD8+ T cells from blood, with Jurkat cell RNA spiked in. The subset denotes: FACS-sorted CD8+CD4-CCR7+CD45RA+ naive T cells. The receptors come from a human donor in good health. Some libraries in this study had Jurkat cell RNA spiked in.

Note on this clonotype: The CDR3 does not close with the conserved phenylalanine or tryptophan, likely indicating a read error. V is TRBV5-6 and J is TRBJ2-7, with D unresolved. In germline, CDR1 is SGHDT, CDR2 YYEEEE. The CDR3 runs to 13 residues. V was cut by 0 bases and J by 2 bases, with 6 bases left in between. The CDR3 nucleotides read TGTGCCAGCAGCTTGGGACTCCCCTACGAGCAGTACTCC. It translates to CASSLGLPYEQYS.

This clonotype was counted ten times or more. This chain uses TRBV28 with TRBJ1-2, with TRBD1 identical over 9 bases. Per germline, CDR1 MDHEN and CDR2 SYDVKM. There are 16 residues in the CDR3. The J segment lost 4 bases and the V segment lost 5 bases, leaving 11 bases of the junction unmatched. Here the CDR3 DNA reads TGTGCCAGCAGTCTTGCGGGGACAGGGTATTTCTATGGCTACACCTTC. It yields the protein CASSLAGTGYFYGYTF.

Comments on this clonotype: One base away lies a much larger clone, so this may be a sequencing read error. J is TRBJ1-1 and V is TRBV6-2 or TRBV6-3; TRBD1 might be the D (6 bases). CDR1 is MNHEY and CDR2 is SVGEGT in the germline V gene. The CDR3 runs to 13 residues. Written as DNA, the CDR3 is TGTGCCAGCAAAGACAGGCAGAACACTGAAGCTTCCTTT. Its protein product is CASKDRQNTEASF.

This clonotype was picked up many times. The CDR3 is CAWSAIRDSLFPEQYF. CDR3 nucleotides: TGTGCCTGGAGCGCAATTCGGGACAGTTTGTTTCCCGAGCAGTACTTC. The rearrangement uses TRBV30 and TRBJ2-7, with 7 bases aligning to TRBD1. The CDR3 runs to 16 residues. V was pared by 3 bases and J by 6 bases, with 17 bases of the junction left unmatched. The germline gives CDR1 GTSNPN, CDR2 SVGIG (reference sequence).

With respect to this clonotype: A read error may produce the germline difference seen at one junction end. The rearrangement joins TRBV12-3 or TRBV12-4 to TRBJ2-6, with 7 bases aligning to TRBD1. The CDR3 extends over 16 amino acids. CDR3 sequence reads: CAGSLGQPSGANVLTF. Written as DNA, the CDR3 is TGTGCCGGCAGTTTGGGACAGCCCTCTGGGGCCAACGTCCTGACTTTC.

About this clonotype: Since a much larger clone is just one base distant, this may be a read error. Here the CDR3 DNA reads TGTACCAGCAGCAGGACAGAAGCTAGCACAGATACGCAGTATTTT. Translation: CTSSRTEASTDTQYF. This chain links TRBV11-2 with TRBJ2-3; D might be TRBD1 (6 bases). The CDR3 is 15 amino acids. Germline CDR1 and CDR2: SGHAT and FQNNGV.

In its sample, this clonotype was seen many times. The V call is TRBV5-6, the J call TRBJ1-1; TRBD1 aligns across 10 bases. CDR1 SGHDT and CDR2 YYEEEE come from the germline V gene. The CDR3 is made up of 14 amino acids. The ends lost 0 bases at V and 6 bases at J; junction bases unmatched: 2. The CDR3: CASSLGQGAAEAFF. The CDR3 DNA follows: TGTGCCAGCAGCTTGGGACAGGGGGCCGCTGAAGCTTTCTTT.

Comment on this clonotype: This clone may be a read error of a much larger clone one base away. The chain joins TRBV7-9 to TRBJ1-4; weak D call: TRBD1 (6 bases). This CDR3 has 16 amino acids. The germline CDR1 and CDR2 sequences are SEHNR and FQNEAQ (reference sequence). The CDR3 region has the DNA TGTGCCAGCAGCCCAGGGACCACAGGGCCAAATGAAAAACTGGTTTTT. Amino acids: CASSPGTTGPNEKLVF.

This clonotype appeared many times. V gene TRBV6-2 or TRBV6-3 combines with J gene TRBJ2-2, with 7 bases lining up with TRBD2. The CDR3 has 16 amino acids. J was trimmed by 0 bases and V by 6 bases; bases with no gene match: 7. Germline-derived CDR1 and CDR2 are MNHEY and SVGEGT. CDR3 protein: CASRHPSGTNTGELFF. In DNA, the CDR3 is TGTGCCAGCAGACACCCTAGCGGCACGAACACCGGGGAGCTGTTTTTT.

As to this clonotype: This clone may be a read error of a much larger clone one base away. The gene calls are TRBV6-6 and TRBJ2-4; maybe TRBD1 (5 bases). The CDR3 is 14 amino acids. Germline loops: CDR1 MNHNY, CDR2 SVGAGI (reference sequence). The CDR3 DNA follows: TGTGACAGCAGTTACGCCGGACAAAAAAACATTCAGTACTTC. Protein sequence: CDSSYAGQKNIQYF.

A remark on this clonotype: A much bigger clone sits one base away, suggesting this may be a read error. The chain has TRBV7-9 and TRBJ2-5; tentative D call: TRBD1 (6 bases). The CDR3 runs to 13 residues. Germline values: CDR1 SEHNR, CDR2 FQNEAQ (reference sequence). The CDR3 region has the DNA TGTGCCAGCAGTCACAGGGCACGCGAGACCCAGCACTTC. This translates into CASSHRARETQHF.

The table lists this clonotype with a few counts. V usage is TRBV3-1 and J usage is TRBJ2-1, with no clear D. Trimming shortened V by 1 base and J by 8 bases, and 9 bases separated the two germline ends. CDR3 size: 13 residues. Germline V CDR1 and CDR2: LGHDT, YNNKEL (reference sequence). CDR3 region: CASSQVGEDEQFF. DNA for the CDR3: TGTGCCAGCAGCCAAGTTGGAGAAGATGAGCAGTTCTTC.

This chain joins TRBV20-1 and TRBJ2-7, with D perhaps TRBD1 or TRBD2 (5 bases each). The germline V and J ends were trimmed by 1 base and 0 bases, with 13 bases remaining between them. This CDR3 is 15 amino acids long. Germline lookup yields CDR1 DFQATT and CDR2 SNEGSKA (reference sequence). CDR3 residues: CSARGLGDPSYEQYF. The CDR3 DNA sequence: TGCAGTGCTAGAGGTCTGGGGGACCCCTCCTACGAGCAGTACTTC.

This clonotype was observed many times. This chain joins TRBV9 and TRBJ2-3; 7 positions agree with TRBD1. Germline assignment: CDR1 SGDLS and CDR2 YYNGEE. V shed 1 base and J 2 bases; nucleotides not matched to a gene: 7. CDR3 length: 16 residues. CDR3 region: CASSVTGTETTDTQYF. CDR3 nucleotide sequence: TGTGCCAGCAGCGTAACCGGGACAGAAACCACAGATACGCAGTATTTT.

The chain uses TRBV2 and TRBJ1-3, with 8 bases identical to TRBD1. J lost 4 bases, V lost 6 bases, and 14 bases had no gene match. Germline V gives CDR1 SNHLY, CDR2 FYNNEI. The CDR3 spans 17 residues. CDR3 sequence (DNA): TGTGCCAGCAGCTCCTTATCGACAGGGGAAGGAGGAAACACCATATATTTT. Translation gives CASSSLSTGEGGNTIYF. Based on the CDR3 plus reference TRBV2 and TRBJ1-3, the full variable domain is EPEVTQTPSHQVTQMGQEVILRCVPISNHLYFYWYRQILGQKVEFLVSFYNNEISEKSEIFDDQFSVERPDGSNFTLKIRSTKLEDSAMYFCASSSLSTGEGGNTIYFGEGSWLTVV.

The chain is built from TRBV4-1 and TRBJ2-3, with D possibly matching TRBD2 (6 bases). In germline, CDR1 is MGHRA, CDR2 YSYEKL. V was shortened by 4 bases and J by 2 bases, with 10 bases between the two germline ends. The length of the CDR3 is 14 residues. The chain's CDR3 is CASSRPSDTDTQYF. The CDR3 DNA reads TGCGCCAGCAGCCGCCCTAGCGACACAGATACGCAGTATTTT.

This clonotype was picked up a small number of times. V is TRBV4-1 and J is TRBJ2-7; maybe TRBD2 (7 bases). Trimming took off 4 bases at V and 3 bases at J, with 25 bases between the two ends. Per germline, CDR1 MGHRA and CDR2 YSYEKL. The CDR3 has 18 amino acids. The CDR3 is CASSPGREQGPTNYEQYF. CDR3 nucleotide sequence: TGCGCCAGCAGCCCTGGGAGGGAACAGGGACCAACCAACTACGAGCAGTACTTC.

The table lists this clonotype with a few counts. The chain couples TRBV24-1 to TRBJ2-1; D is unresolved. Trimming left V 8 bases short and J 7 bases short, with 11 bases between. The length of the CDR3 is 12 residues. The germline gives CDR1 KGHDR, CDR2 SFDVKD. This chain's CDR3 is CATTLRRNEQFF. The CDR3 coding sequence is TGTGCCACCACTCTTAGAAGAAATGAGCAGTTCTTC.